This TCR beta chain was identified in a study of cytomegalovirus exposure and HLA in healthy donors (dated by TCRdb to about 2017). With respect to the entire study: In an earlier analysis of approximately 640 of the donors, approximately 300 Gb of sequence data and some 120 million unique TCR beta sequences from about 179 million T cells were reported. On average, 235,054 unique TCR beta nucleotide sequences were sequenced per donor among about 400 genotyped donors of the cohort, with roughly 19% of those sequences being non-productive. Alongside the repertoire data, information on donor age, sex, ethnicity and CMV serostatus was compiled. Rather than drawing on any new phenotypic data, the later analysis identified candidate immune exposures from TCR beta sequences and the way those sequences occurred across donors. The T cell repertoires of several hundred subjects were profiled by immunosequencing and related to cytomegalovirus serostatus. In a later genetic analysis, genome-wide SNP genotypes for about 60% of the 666 donors were used, and that subset was treated as a discovery cohort. All discovery cohort repertoires had been generated using a single sequencing platform. In a later analysis, previously published TCR beta repertoires from 666 donors were re-analyzed and high-resolution HLA genotyping was added so that TCR occurrence patterns could be studied. High-throughput TCR immunosequencing, statistical association of individual TCRs with disease status, and machine learning were combined to predict cytomegalovirus infection status. About five DR-DQ haplotypes were handled as single units for association and clustering, since linkage in the cohort was strong. The study aimed to test whether cataloging public T cell receptors could reveal signatures of past pathogen exposure. Typing coverage differed by locus: A, B, C, DRB1 and DQB1 were typed in roughly 620-630 donors, DQA1 in about 550, DPA1 in 606, and DPB1 in 450 to 490. Of the 300 to 500 genotyped donors, roughly 80% were placed in the genetic ancestry cluster associated with self-reported Caucasian donors. In addition to the first cohort of 650 to 800 subjects, a separate validation cohort of 120 different subjects was used. Around 320 gigabases of sequencing data and roughly 90 million unique TCR sequences were included in an early release covering 550 to 650 HLA-typed donors. HLA typing included class I and class II loci at four-digit resolution. An earlier analysis of 500 to 750 of the donors applied high-throughput TCR beta sequencing to assess whether each TCR beta V gene segment acted as functional or pseudogenic. Study-level results and caveats: The sequencing pipeline was judged likely to have produced a cluster of highly shared sequence variants as a technical artifact. The study gave a list of under 200 TCR beta chains associated with cytomegalovirus. This cohort had only TCR beta chains sequenced, and the lack of alpha or paired-chain data limited which features could be detected. Linkage disequilibrium might explain the correlated functional status among segregating V segments, but an unknown experimental factor could not be excluded. Most TCR sequences were seen in very few donors, while some public TCRs were found in many individuals. A further reported finding was that TCR beta sequences accurately predicted the HLA-A and HLA-B alleles for most subjects in the first cohort. CMV serostatus was the only immune exposure information available for the cohort. Because some donors lacked HLA typing at each locus, the association tests relied only on the typed subset. Sequencing depth was assumed to be roughly uniform across donors in the presence/absence analyses, though that assumption may not hold. The classifier was reported to diagnose cytomegalovirus status with high specificity and sensitivity in both the original cohort and the validation cohort. At a false discovery rate of 0.05, a later analysis linked 16,951 TCR beta sequences to specific HLA alleles. Some IMGT-functional V segments, including TRBV6-2 and TRBV6-3, could not be distinguished by the 87-base-pair reads and were therefore excluded. V-gene and J-gene trimming of TCR beta chains was associated with a missense DCLRE1C variant in a later genetic analysis, and the association was replicated in an independent cohort. According to a later genetic analysis, donors in an Asian-associated ancestry cluster had fewer N-insertions in productive TCRs than the approximately 700-donor mean. A few of the identified cytomegalovirus-associated TCR beta chains were confirmed in vitro to be specific for cytomegalovirus antigens. Roughly 17 rarely observed V segments, including chromosome 9 orphons, were excluded from the earlier analysis of approximately 500 of the donors because counts were too low. Most CMV-associated TCR beta chains appeared to be HLA-restricted in a later analysis, and the HLA associations seemed to be driven largely by CMV exposure. An earlier analysis of approximately 600 of the donors showed that most TCR beta V segments appeared in productive rearrangements either about 87% or about 30% of the time, which broadly matched IMGT annotations. In a later analysis, HLA-associated TCR beta chains showed more clonal expansion and lower generation probabilities than non-associated chains that were equally common. In a later analysis, the rate of TCR association differed among HLA loci, with DRB1 alleles having the most associated TCRs and HLA-C alleles having the fewest. Several of the top co-occurrence clusters appeared to be linked to parvovirus B19, influenza, CMV and Epstein-Barr virus, according to a later analysis. The authors suggested that the approach could potentially be generalized to other disease states and immunological phenotypes. Assigning TCR associations to individual alleles was difficult when HLA alleles, especially DR and DQ, strongly co-occurred.

From the cysteine up to the phenylalanine, the CDR3 has a length of 16 residues. Of the read, only the CDR3 DNA is kept; its 48 bases are in frame from base 1. The germline V gene (reference sequence) yields SGHNT for CDR1 and YYREEE for CDR2. At the junction V is shortened by 3 bases and J by 0 bases; bases outside the gene matches: 3. Worth noting for this clone: Its cognate antigen has yet to be identified. The input lacks base qualities; no much larger clone sits a single base away.

The cohort was made up of 650 to 700 healthy bone marrow donors. All cohort members were sampled while nominally healthy, although unrecorded immune exposures were likely present. The donor was CMV seronegative and was included in the group of several hundred seronegative cohort members. A peripheral blood sample was collected from each donor, and TCR beta sequencing was performed on peripheral blood mononuclear cells. The Qiagen DNeasy Blood Extraction Kit was used to extract genomic DNA from the blood cell samples. Libraries came from the immunoSEQ multiplex PCR assay. A mixture of 60 forward primers for TCR Vbeta segments and 13 reverse primers for TCR Jbeta segments was used in the multiplex PCR. The CDR3 region of rearranged TCR beta genes was amplified from genomic DNA by a multiplex PCR assay. Amplified TCR beta libraries were sequenced as 87-base-pair reads on the Illumina HiSeq System. The authors' pipeline ran thus. Across the 670 or so repertoires, a later analysis counted 80 million or so unique TCR beta chains, roughly 11 million of which were shared by at least two donors. Raw reads were error-corrected and collapsed into unique sequences with a nearest-neighbor algorithm that merged closely related sequences to remove PCR and sequencing errors. CDR3 sequences were aligned to IMGT reference sequences to assign V, D and J gene segments. For a sequence to be retained, a match of at least six nucleotides to both a V gene segment and a J gene segment was required. Rearrangements were called productive when the CDR3 lacked stop codons and stayed in frame with V and J; all others were non-productive. CDR3 was defined by IMGT convention, running from the second conserved V-encoded cysteine to the conserved J-encoded phenylalanine. Sequences without an unambiguous match to a single V gene segment were excluded from the earlier analysis of several hundred of the donors. An earlier analysis of 500 to 700 of the donors classified V segments as functional when productive rearrangements were above 56.7% and as segregating when the standard deviation between donors was above 5%. A statistical classification framework was built to diagnose cytomegalovirus status from the catalog of TCR beta chain sequences. In a later analysis, V and J genes were assigned by comparing TCR nucleotide sequences against IMGT/GENE-DB human TR gene sequences. In a later analysis, CDR3 sequences and most-parsimonious VDJ recombination scenarios were assigned using the TCRdist pipeline. A later analysis defined each TCR beta chain by its CDR3 amino acid sequence plus V-gene family, and excluded reads lacking a unique V-gene family. As a way to deal with suspected cross-contamination and a sequencing artifact, a later analysis dropped under 600 nucleotide sequences that were highly shared and had low generation probability. In a later analysis, a clonal expansion index for each public chain was calculated from normalized within-repertoire ranks of inferred template counts. In a later analysis, generation probabilities were computed using a VDJ recombination model fitted to out-of-frame rearrangements, and the results were checked against IGoR. In a later analysis, TCR-TCR, TCR-HLA and TCR-CMV co-occurrence was scored with hypergeometric tests, and a repertoire-size bias correction was applied to TCR pairs. False discovery rates were estimated in a later analysis by permuting HLA or CMV assignments 20 times. In a later analysis, co-occurring TCRs were grouped using DBSCAN, and TCRdist sequence similarity was added for clustering within HLA-allele-positive subsets. Co-occurrence clustering excluded repertoires with fewer than 30,000 or more than 120,000 public chains, plus five with anomalous nucleotide sharing. TCRdb holds this immuneACCESS table with in-frame rearrangements only. Some clones are missing; in checked studies, unresolved V genes explain under half, and the rest has no known cause. V and J calls and clone size are as listed in that table; D and trimming were resolved from the DNA. In all, the sample holds roughly 120,000 clones, and 65% to 90% of those were seen once. The ten biggest clones cover about 3.8% of the sample.

This clonotype originated in a woman in her thirties in good health and CMV-seronegative. The V and J segments used are TRBV5-4 and TRBJ2-7; TRBD2 fits 13 bases in the junction. The sample consisted of PBMCs. The nucleotides read TGTGCCAGCAGCTCAGGGACTAGCGGGATCTCCTACGAGCAGTACTTC. Its translation is CASSSGTSGISYEQYF.